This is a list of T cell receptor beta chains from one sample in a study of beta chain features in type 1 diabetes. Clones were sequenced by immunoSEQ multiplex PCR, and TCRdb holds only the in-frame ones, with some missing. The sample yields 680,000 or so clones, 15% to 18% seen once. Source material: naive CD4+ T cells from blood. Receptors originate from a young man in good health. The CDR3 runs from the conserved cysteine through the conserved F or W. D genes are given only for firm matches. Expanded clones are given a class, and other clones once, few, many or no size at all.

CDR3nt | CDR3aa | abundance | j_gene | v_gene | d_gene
TGTGCCAGCAGCTCAAGGACAGCAATCTACGAGCAGTACTTC | CASSSRTAIYEQYF | few | TRBJ2-7 | TRBV7-2 | .
TGTGCCAGCGCCGGGACAGGCCGTGCGGGGACCCAGTACTTC | CASAGTGRAGTQYF | . | TRBJ2-5 | TRBV2 | TRBD1
TGCAGCGCCCTCGGGACAGGGGTTGTTGGAGCTTTCTTT | CSALGTGVVGAFF | few | TRBJ1-1 | TRBV29-1 | TRBD1
TGTGCCAGCGGTACACCAGAGAGCTCCTACGAGCAGTACTTC | CASGTPESSYEQYF | . | TRBJ2-7 | TRBV28 | .
TGTGCCAGCGCATTTTTCACCGGGGAGCTGTTTTTT | CASAFFTGELFF | few | TRBJ2-2 | TRBV7-9 | .
TGCGCCAGCAGCCAGGCTCTAGGGCCCTCTCCCTACGAGCAGTACTTC | CASSQALGPSPYEQYF | . | TRBJ2-7 | TRBV4-1 | .
TGCGCCAGCAGCTTCCGGACTAGCGGAATATACAATGAGCAGTTCTTC | CASSFRTSGIYNEQFF | few | TRBJ2-1 | TRBV5-1 | TRBD2
TGTGCCAGCAGCTACACAGGCCCCAATGAGCAGTTCTTC | CASSYTGPNEQFF | few | TRBJ2-1 | TRBV7-6 | .
TGTGCCATCAGTGAAGCAGCGGGGGAGCTTGATACGCAGTATTTT | CAISEAAGELDTQYF | many | TRBJ2-3 | TRBV10-3 | TRBD2
TGTGCCAGCAGCCATCCCGGGACAGGGGGCGCGGTGCGTTTCTTC | CASSHPGTGGAVRFF | . | TRBJ2-1 | TRBV14 | TRBD1
TGTGCCTGGTCCCCCTTCTTCGGACCCACTGAAGCTTTCTTT | CAWSPFFGPTEAFF | few | TRBJ1-1 | TRBV30 | .
TGTGCCATCAGCGAGGGATTGGGGCCTGGACAGCCCCAGCATTTT | CAISEGLGPGQPQHF | . | TRBJ1-5 | TRBV10-3 | .
TGTGCCAGCAGTGAGATTGGACAGGGGGATTGGGATGAGCAGTTCTTC | CASSEIGQGDWDEQFF | . | TRBJ2-1 | TRBV25-1 | TRBD1
TGCGCCAGCAGCTTGAACCCAACAGCTAGCACAGATACGCAGTATTTT | CASSLNPTASTDTQYF | few | TRBJ2-3 | TRBV5-1 | .
TGCGCCAGCAAAATGACAGGGCTGAACACTGAAGCTTTCTTT | CASKMTGLNTEAFF | few | TRBJ1-1 | TRBV5-1 | TRBD1
TGCAGCGTTGACAACAGGGGGCGCGGAGAGACCCAGTACTTC | CSVDNRGRGETQYF | few | TRBJ2-5 | TRBV29-1 | TRBD1
TGTGCCAGCAGCTTAGGCATGGTGGCAAGCTCATTCTACGAGCAGTACTTC | CASSLGMVASSFYEQYF | . | TRBJ2-7 | TRBV7-9 | .
TGTGCCAGCAGCTTAACAGGGGGCCTTCAGCCCCAGCATTTT | CASSLTGGLQPQHF | . | TRBJ1-5 | TRBV7-9 | TRBD1
TGTGCCAGCAGTGAAGTCGGGGAGCTGTTTTTT | CASSEVGELFF | few | TRBJ2-2 | TRBV2 | .
TGTGCCAGCAGTTTATCGGGTCCCCCTGGCTACACCTTC | CASSLSGPPGYTF | few | TRBJ1-2 | TRBV27 | .
TGTGCCAGCAAAGGCCCCTACGAGCAGTACTTC | CASKGPYEQYF | . | TRBJ2-7 | TRBV7-2 | .
TGCGCCAGCAGCCAAGATTCAGGGAGCTCCTACGAGCAGTACTTC | CASSQDSGSSYEQYF | . | TRBJ2-7 | TRBV4-3 | .
TGTGCCAGCAGTTACTCGCTAGGAGGCTCCTACGAGCAGTACTTC | CASSYSLGGSYEQYF | few | TRBJ2-7 | TRBV6-5 | .
TGTGCCAGCTCACCTGCGAGGTCCTACGAGCAGTACTTC | CASSPARSYEQYF | few | TRBJ2-7 | TRBV18 | .
TGTGCCAGCAGTTCCCCCGCGAGTGGCCAAGAGACCCAGTACTTC | CASSSPASGQETQYF | few | TRBJ2-5 | TRBV28 | .
TGTGCCAGCAGCTCCATTTCCGGGACTAGCGGTGAGGTCATTCAGTACTTC | CASSSISGTSGEVIQYF | . | TRBJ2-4 | TRBV11-3 | TRBD2
TGTGCCAGCAATGATAGGACACAATCCTACGAGCAGTACTTC | CASNDRTQSYEQYF | . | TRBJ2-7 | TRBV25-1 | .
TGTGCCATCAAGGTAGGGAGCACAGATACGCAGTATTTT | CAIKVGSTDTQYF | . | TRBJ2-3 | TRBV10-3 | .
TGTGCCAGCTCACCCGACAGGGCGGGCACTGAAGCTTTCTTT | CASSPDRAGTEAFF | . | TRBJ1-1 | TRBV18 | TRBD1
TGCGCCAGCAGCCAAGATGTGGCGGGAGCGCGCAATGAGCAGTTCTTC | CASSQDVAGARNEQFF | . | TRBJ2-1 | TRBV4-1 | TRBD2
TGTGCCAGCAGTGGGGGACAGGGCGCGCAGTATTTT | CASSGGQGAQYF | few | TRBJ2-3 | TRBV2 | TRBD1
TGTGCCAGCAGCTTGGACAGCCGGACCCAGTACTTC | CASSLDSRTQYF | . | TRBJ2-5 | TRBV11-3 | .
TGTGCCAGCAGCTCAACAGGGGTGGGAGAGACCCAGTACTTC | CASSSTGVGETQYF | . | TRBJ2-5 | TRBV7-3 | TRBD1
TGTGCCAGCTCAGCTGGGGTGCGGGAGACCCAGTACTTC | CASSAGVRETQYF | . | TRBJ2-5 | TRBV18 | .
TGTGCCAGCAGCCCGTTCCTAGGGGAGCAGTACTTC | CASSPFLGEQYF | few | TRBJ2-7 | TRBV28 | .
TGTGCCAGCAGCCAAGTAACAGGGGGCTACGAGCAGTACTTC | CASSQVTGGYEQYF | . | TRBJ2-7 | TRBV4-2 | TRBD1
TGTGCCTGGAGTCAGTTGCACGAGCAGTACTTC | CAWSQLHEQYF | few | TRBJ2-7 | TRBV30 | .
TGTGCCAGCGGGTACAGGGTCCACTATGGCTACACCTTC | CASGYRVHYGYTF | . | TRBJ1-2 | TRBV11-2 | .
TGTGCCATCAGTGGAACAGATAGTCTCAATTCACCCCTCCACTTT | CAISGTDSLNSPLHF | few | TRBJ1-6 | TRBV10-3 | .
TGTGCCAGCAGCTCGACGGCCCGGGGCTTATACAATGAGCAGTTCTTC | CASSSTARGLYNEQFF | . | TRBJ2-1 | TRBV11-2 | .
TGCGCCAGCAGCCAGCCCGCAGGGGGCTCAAGTTACGAGCAGTACTTC | CASSQPAGGSSYEQYF | . | TRBJ2-7 | TRBV4-1 | TRBD1
TGTGCCATCAGTGATGCAGGGCTATATGGCTACACCTTC | CAISDAGLYGYTF | . | TRBJ1-2 | TRBV10-3 | .
TGTGCCAGCAGCTCCATAAGCCTAGCCACCGAGCAGTACTTC | CASSSISLATEQYF | few | TRBJ2-7 | TRBV4-2 | .
TGTGCCAGCAGTGAAGAGTTAGAAAAGGTGAATCAGCCCCAGCATTTT | CASSEELEKVNQPQHF | . | TRBJ1-5 | TRBV25-1 | .
TGTGCCAGCAGCTTGACCTACAGGGAGCAGAATGAAAAACTGTTTTTT | CASSLTYREQNEKLFF | few | TRBJ1-4 | TRBV5-5 | .
TGTGCCTGGAGTGTACAATGGGGCGGTTGGACTCAAAACACCGGGGAGCTGTTTTTT | CAWSVQWGGWTQNTGELFF | . | TRBJ2-2 | TRBV30 | .
TGTGCCAGCAGCAATCGGGCAGCAACTGGAAACACCATATATTTT | CASSNRAATGNTIYF | few | TRBJ1-3 | TRBV21-1 | .
TGTGCCAGCAGCTTTTTGAGAACTCAGGTTGTTTATGGCTACACCTTC | CASSFLRTQVVYGYTF | once | TRBJ1-2 | TRBV7-2 | .
TGTGCCAGCAGCTTAGTCCTCGGGACAGGGTATTATCAGCCCCAGCATTTT | CASSLVLGTGYYQPQHF | . | TRBJ1-5 | TRBV7-2 | TRBD1
TGTGCCTGGAGTAGGACAGGGCGCACAGATACGCAGTATTTT | CAWSRTGRTDTQYF | few | TRBJ2-3 | TRBV30 | TRBD1
TGTGCCAGCAGCCAGGACAGGGGAGACTATGGCTACACCTTC | CASSQDRGDYGYTF | few | TRBJ1-2 | TRBV7-2 | TRBD1